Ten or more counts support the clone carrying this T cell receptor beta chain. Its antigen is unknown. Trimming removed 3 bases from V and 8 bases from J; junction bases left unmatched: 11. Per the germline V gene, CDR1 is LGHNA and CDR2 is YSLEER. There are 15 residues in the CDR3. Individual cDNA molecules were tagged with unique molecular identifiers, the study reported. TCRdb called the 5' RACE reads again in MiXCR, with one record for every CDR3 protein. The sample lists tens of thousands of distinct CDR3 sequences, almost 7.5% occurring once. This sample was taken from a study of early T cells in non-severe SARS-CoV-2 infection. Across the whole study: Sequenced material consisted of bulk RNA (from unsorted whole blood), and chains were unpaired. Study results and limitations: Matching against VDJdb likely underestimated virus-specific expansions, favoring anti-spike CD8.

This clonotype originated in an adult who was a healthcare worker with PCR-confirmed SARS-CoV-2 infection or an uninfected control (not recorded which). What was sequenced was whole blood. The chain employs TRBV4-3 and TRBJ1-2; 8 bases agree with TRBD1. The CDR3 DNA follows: TGCGCCAGCAGCCAGATGTCCCAGGGGGCTCGAGGCTACACCTTC. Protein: CASSQMSQGARGYTF.